This T cell receptor (beta chain) is from a study of T cells after yellow fever vaccination. Germline loops: CDR1 SGHNT, CDR2 YENEEA. Trimming cost V 5 bases and J 6 bases; bases outside gene matches: 6. The CDR3 contains 14 residues. The authors made TCR cDNA by 5'RACE template switching, adding a universal primer site and UMIs. From the 5' RACE reads, TCRdb called clonotypes with MiXCR, one entry per CDR3 protein. Of 350,000 to 550,000 distinct CDR3 sequences in the sample, approximately 19% were seen once. The V and J genes are TRBV11-3 and TRBJ2-2; 7 bases align to TRBD2. Sequencing was performed on PBMCs, taken before the yellow fever booster vaccination. This TCR came from a man younger than 30 who received the YFV17D yellow fever vaccine. CDR3 amino acids: CASSPTAGAGELFF. CDR3 sequence (DNA): TGTGCCAGCAGCCCGACGGCGGGGGCCGGGGAGCTGTTTTTT.